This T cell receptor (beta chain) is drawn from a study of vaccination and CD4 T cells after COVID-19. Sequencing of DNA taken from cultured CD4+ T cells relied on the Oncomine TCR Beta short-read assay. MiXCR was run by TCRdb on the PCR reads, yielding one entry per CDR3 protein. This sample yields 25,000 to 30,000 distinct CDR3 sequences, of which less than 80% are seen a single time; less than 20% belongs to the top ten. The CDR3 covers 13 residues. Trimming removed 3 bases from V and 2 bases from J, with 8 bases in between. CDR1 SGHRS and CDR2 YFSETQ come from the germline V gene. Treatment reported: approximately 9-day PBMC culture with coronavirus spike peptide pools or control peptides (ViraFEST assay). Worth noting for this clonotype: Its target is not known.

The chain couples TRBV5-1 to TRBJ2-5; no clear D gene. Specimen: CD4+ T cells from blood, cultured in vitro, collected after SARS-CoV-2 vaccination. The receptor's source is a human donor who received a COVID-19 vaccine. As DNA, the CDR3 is TGCGCCAGCAGCTCCAGGCTACAAGAGACCCAGTACTTC. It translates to CASSSRLQETQYF.